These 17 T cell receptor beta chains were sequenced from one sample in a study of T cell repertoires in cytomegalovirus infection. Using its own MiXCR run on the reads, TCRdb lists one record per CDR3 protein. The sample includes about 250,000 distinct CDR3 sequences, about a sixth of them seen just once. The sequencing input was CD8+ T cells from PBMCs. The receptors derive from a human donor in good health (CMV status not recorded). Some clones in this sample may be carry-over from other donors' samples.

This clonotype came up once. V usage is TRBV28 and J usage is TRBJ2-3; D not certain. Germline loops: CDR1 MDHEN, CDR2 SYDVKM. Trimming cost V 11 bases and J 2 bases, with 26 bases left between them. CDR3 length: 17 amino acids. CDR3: CAGNSGKGPVSTDTQYF. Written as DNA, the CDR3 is TGTGCCGGCAACTCCGGTAAAGGGCCCGTGTCCACAGATACGCAGTATTTT.

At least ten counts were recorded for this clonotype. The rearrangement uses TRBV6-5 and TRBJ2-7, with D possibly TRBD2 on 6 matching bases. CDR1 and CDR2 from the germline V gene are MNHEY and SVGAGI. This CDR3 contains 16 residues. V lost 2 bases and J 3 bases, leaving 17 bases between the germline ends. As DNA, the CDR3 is TGTGCCAGCAGTTACCGACTGACTAGTAGCCGCTACGAGCAGTACTTC. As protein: CASSYRLTSSRYEQYF.

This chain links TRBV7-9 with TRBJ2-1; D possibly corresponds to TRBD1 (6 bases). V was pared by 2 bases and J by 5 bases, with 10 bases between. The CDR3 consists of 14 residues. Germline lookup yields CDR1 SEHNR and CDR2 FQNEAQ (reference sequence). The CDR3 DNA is TGTGCCAGCAGCTTAACACAGGGCCACAATGAGCAGTTCTTC. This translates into CASSLTQGHNEQFF.

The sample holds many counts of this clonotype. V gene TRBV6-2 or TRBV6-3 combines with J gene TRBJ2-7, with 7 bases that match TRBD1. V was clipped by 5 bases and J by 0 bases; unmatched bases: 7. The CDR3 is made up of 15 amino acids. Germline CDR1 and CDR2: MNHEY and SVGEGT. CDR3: CASSPLDRSSYEQYF. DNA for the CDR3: TGTGCCAGCAGTCCCTTGGACAGGAGCTCCTACGAGCAGTACTTC.

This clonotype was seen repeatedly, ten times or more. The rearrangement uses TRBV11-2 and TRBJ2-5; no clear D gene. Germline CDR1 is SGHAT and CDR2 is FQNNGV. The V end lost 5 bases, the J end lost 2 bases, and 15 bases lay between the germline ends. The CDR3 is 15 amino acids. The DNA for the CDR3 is TGTGCCAGCAGCGACCGAGATGGAGCGCAAGAGACCCAGTACTTC. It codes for CASSDRDGAQETQYF.

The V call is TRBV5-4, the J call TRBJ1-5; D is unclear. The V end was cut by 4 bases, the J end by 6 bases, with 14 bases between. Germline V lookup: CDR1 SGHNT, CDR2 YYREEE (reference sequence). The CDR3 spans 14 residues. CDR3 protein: CASSQDPGSQPQHF. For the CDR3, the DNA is TGTGCCAGCAGCCAGGATCCGGGAAGTCAGCCCCAGCATTTT.

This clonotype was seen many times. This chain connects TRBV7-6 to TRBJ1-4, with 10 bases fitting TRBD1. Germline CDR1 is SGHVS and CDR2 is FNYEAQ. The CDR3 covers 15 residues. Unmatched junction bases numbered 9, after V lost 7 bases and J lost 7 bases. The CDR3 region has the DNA TGTGCCAGCACCGCAAGCGGACAGGGGGTTGAAAAACTGTTTTTT. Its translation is CASTASGQGVEKLFF.

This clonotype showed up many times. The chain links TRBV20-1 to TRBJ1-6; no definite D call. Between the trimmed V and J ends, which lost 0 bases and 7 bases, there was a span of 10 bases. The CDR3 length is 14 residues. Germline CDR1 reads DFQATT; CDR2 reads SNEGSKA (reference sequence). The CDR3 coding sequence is TGCAGTGCTAGAGATCAAAAGGAGAATTCACCCCTCCACTTT. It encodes CSARDQKENSPLHF.

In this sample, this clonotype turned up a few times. CDR3 amino acids: CASLALRGDSGNTIYF. The DNA for the CDR3 is TGTGCCAGCCTGGCCCTAAGAGGGGACTCTGGAAACACCATATATTTT. The chain carries TRBV2 and TRBJ1-3, with D possibly TRBD1 on 5 matching bases. This CDR3 is built from 16 residues. V lost 8 bases and J lost 0, with 17 bases in between. In germline, CDR1 is SNHLY, CDR2 FYNNEI.

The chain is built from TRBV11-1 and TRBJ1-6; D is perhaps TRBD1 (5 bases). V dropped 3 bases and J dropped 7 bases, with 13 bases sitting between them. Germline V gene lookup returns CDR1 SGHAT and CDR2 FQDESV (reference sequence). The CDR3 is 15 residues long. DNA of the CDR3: TGTGCCAGCAGCTTTGATACGGGGGGAAATTCACCCCTCCACTTT. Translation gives CASSFDTGGNSPLHF.

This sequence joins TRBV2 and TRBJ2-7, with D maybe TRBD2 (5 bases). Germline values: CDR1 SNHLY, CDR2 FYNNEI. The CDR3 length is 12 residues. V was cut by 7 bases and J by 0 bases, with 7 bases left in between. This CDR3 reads CASTGSSYEQYF. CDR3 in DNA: TGTGCCAGCACTGGGAGCTCCTACGAGCAGTACTTC.

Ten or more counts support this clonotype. The CDR3: CASRAVPGELFF. Written as DNA, the CDR3 is TGTGCCAGCAGAGCGGTGCCCGGGGAGCTGTTTTTT. This chain uses TRBV7-2 with TRBJ2-2, with D perhaps TRBD2 (5 bases). There are 12 residues in the CDR3. V dropped 6 bases and J dropped 6 bases, with 8 bases sitting between them. The V gene's germline CDR1 is SGHTA and CDR2 FQGNSA.

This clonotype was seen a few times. DNA for the CDR3: TGTGCCAGCAGCTGCAACAGGGGGCCCAGCGGGGGCTACCTACTGAGGGAGCAGTACTTC. Translation: CASSCNRGPSGGYLLREQYF. The J gene is TRBJ2-7, the V gene TRBV11-3, with D possibly matching TRBD1 (9 bases). Germline-derived CDR1 and CDR2 are SGHNT and YENEEA. The length of the CDR3 is 20 residues. V was pared by 4 bases and J by 7 bases, with 35 bases between.

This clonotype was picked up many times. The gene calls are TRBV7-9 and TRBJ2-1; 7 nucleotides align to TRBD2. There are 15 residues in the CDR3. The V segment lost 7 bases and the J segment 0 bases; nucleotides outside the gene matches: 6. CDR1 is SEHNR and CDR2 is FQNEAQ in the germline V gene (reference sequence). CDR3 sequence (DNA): TGTGCCAGCACCCCCGGGGGGACCTCCTACAATGAGCAGTTCTTC. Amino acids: CASTPGGTSYNEQFF.

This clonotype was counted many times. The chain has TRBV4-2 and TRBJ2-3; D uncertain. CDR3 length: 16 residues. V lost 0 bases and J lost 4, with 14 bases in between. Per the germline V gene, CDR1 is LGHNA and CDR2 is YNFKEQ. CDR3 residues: CASSQEGLQASDTQYF. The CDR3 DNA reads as TGTGCCAGCAGCCAAGAGGGCTTACAAGCTTCAGATACGCAGTATTTT.

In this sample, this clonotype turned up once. The CDR3, as DNA: TGTGCCAGCAGTCCGATGGACACCCAAGAGACCCAGTACTTC. Its translation is CASSPMDTQETQYF. The chain recombines TRBV27 with TRBJ2-5, with D maybe TRBD1 (5 bases). The CDR3 length is 14 residues. Germline CDR1 MNHEY, CDR2 SMNVEV (reference sequence). The V gene lost 5 bases and the J gene lost 1 base, with 11 bases spanning the gap.

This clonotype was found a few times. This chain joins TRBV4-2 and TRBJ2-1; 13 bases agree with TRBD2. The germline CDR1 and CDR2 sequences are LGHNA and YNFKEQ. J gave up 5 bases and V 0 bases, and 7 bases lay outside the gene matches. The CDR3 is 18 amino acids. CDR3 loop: CASSQDFIGTSGNNEQFF. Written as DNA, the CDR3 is TGTGCCAGCAGCCAAGATTTCATAGGGACTAGCGGGAACAATGAGCAGTTCTTC.